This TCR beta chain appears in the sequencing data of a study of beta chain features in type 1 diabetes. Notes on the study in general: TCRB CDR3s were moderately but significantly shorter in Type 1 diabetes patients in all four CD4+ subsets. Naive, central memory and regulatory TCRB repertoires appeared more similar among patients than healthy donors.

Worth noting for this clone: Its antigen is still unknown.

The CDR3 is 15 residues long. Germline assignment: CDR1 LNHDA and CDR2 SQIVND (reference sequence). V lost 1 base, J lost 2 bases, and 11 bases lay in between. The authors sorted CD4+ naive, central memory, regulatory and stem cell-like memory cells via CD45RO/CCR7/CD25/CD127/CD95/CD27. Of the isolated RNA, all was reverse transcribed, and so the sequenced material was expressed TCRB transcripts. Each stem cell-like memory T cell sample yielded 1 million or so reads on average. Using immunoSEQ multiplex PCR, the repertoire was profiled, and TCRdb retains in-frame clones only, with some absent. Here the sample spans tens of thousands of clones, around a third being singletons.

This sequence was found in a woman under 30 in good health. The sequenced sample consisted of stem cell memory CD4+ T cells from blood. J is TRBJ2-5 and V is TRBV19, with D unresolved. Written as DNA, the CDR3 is TGTGCCAGTAGTATAGCAGGCCAAAAGCAAGAGACCCAGTACTTC. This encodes CASSIAGQKQETQYF.